This is a list of T cell receptor beta chains from one sample in a study of T cell repertoires in cytomegalovirus infection. The antigens these receptors bind are not known. TCRdb reprocessed the reads via MiXCR and lists one record per CDR3 protein. The sample includes 700,000 to 900,000 distinct CDR3 sequences, almost 30% of them seen just once. Sequences were derived from cultured CD8+ T cells from PBMCs, sampled from culture after CMV antigen stimulation. These receptors were taken from a human donor in good health (CMV status not recorded). Some clones in this sample may be carry-over from other donors' samples. Both conserved end residues are part of each CDR3. The order of the fields is V gene, D gene, J gene, CDR3 protein. The D gene is left open where the match is weak.

V gene: TRBV19
D gene: .
J gene: TRBJ1-1
CDR3 protein: CASSIARRFDRNTEAFF

V gene: TRBV5-8
D gene: .
J gene: TRBJ1-6
CDR3 protein: CASSYTQGVGSPLHF

V gene: TRBV11-2
D gene: .
J gene: TRBJ2-5
CDR3 protein: CASSLVGSGADETQYF

V gene: TRBV29-1
D gene: .
J gene: TRBJ1-5
CDR3 protein: CSVLPDSPNQPQHF

V gene: TRBV12-3/TRBV12-4
D gene: .
J gene: TRBJ2-5
CDR3 protein: CASTLGAGQETQYF

V gene: TRBV6-6
D gene: TRBD1
J gene: TRBJ2-7
CDR3 protein: CASRQTGDEQYF

V gene: TRBV5-6
D gene: .
J gene: TRBJ1-1
CDR3 protein: CASSSTRSGVEAFF

V gene: TRBV7-4
D gene: TRBD1
J gene: TRBJ1-2
CDR3 protein: CASSLGTGVRFGYTF

V gene: TRBV6-5
D gene: .
J gene: TRBJ2-7
CDR3 protein: CASSYSGRGAGYEQYF

V gene: TRBV18
D gene: .
J gene: TRBJ2-3
CDR3 protein: CASSNREGPSFLDTQYF

V gene: TRBV19
D gene: .
J gene: TRBJ2-2
CDR3 protein: CASLPWWRGHANTGELFF

V gene: TRBV7-2
D gene: .
J gene: TRBJ1-1
CDR3 protein: CASSPSGGGTEAFF

V gene: TRBV7-2
D gene: TRBD1
J gene: TRBJ1-1
CDR3 protein: CASSFWTGLNTEAFF